The 6 T cell receptor beta chains reported below all come from one sample, sequenced in a study of cytotoxic CD8 clonotypes in ibrutinib-treated CLL. Generated by immunoSEQ multiplex PCR, the TCRdb table keeps only in-frame clones and is missing some. The repertoire consists of over 95,000 clones, with approximately 58% occurring once and the leading ten covering 37%. This specimen consisted of PBMCs, obtained after 24 months of ibrutinib treatment. These receptors were collected from a human donor with chronic lymphocytic leukemia.

This chain links TRBV6-1 with TRBJ2-7; 7 positions match TRBD2. V shed 5 bases and J 4 bases; nucleotides not matched to a gene: 8. This CDR3 has 14 amino acids. Germline CDR1 is MNHNS and CDR2 is SASEGT. CDR3 sequence reads: CASSTGGYQYEQYF. CDR3 nucleotides: TGTGCCAGCAGTACCGGGGGGTATCAGTACGAGCAGTACTTC.

The CDR3 coding sequence is TGCGCCAGCAGCTTGTTGGGGCTAGGGGCACAAGAGACCCAGTACTTC. It yields the protein CASSLLGLGAQETQYF. The gene calls are TRBV5-1 and TRBJ2-5; a possible D gene is TRBD1 (5 bases). V lost 1 base, J lost 2 bases, and 15 bases lay in between. The CDR3 is 16 amino acids. Germline CDR1 is SGHRS and CDR2 is YFSETQ.

V is TRBV5-1 and J is TRBJ2-1; perhaps TRBD1 as D (6 bases). Germline values: CDR1 SGHRS, CDR2 YFSETQ. With 3 bases removed from V and 8 bases from J, the gap between germline ends came to 9 bases. The CDR3 covers 12 residues. CDR3 residues: CASSSQGYEQFF. CDR3 nucleotides: TGCGCCAGCAGCTCACAGGGCTATGAGCAGTTCTTC.

This clone came up a few times. The CDR3 nucleotides are TGTGCCAGCAGGGCCCGGATGGTAATTGGGGAGCAGTACTTC. It yields the protein CASRARMVIGEQYF. V gene TRBV27 combines with J gene TRBJ2-7; D unclear. Germline V gene lookup returns CDR1 MNHEY and CDR2 SMNVEV (reference sequence). The CDR3 contains 14 residues. Trimming pared 6 bases from V and 7 bases from J, leaving 19 bases between.

The chain carries TRBV2 and TRBJ1-2, with TRBD1 matching over 11 bases. The CDR3 extends over 15 amino acids. V lost 3 bases to trimming and J lost 5 bases; unmatched junction nucleotides: 5. Germline V gives CDR1 SNHLY, CDR2 FYNNEI. DNA of the CDR3: TGTGCCAGCAGTGAGGGGACAGGGGGTCATTATGGCTACACCTTC. Residues: CASSEGTGGHYGYTF.

The chain recombines TRBV7-3 with TRBJ1-5; no clear D. The CDR3 has 13 amino acids. V gave up 5 bases and J gave up 7 bases, with 12 bases separating them. Germline loops: CDR1 SGHTA, CDR2 FQGTGA. The CDR3 nucleotides read TGTGCCAGCAGCGTGGAGGGAGGGCAGCCCCAGCATTTT. As protein: CASSVEGGQPQHF. Combining the CDR3 with reference TRBV7-3 and TRBJ1-5 gives the whole variable domain GAGVSQTPSNKVTEKGKYVELRCDPISGHTALYWYRQSLGQGPEFLIYFQGTGAADDSGLPNDRFFAVRPEGSVSTLKIQRTERGDSAVYLCASSVEGGQPQHFGDGTRLSIL.